This TCR beta chain was captured in a study of blood T cell repertoires in COVID-19. For the study at large: Sources were T cells, B-cell-depleted T cells, or PBMCs; the material itself was cDNA or gDNA.

Trimming removed 5 bases from V and 8 bases from J; junction bases left unmatched: 8. The CDR3 has 14 residues. Germline V lookup: CDR1 MNHEY, CDR2 SMNVEV (reference sequence). Clones were sequenced by immunoSEQ multiplex PCR, and TCRdb holds only the in-frame ones, with some missing. The sample has about 200,000 clones; about 85% are singletons. This clonotype originated in a woman in her 50s with COVID-19, enrolled during active disease. Sequenced input: peripheral blood. V and J are TRBV27 and TRBJ2-1, with TRBD1 matching 8 bases. Here the CDR3 DNA reads TGTGCCAGCAGTCCCTGGACAGGGAGCGATGAGCAGTTCTTC. This translates into CASSPWTGSDEQFF.